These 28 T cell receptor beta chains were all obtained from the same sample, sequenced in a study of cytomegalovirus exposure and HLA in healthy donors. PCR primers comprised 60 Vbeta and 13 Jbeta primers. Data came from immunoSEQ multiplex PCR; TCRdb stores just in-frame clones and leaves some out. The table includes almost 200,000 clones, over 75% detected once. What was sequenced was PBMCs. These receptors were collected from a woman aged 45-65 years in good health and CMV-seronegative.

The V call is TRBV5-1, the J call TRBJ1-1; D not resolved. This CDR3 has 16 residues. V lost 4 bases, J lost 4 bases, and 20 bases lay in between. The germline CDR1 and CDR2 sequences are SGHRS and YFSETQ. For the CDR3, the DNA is TGCGCCAGCAGCCTTGGCCCGGGTATGGTAAGCACTGAAGCTTTCTTT. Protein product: CASSLGPGMVSTEAFF.

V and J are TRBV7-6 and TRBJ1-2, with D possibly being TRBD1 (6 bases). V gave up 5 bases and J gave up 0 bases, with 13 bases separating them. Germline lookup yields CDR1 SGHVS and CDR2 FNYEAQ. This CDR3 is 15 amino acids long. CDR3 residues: CASSPGTNANYGYTF. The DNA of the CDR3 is TGTGCCAGCAGCCCAGGGACAAACGCTAACTATGGCTACACCTTC.

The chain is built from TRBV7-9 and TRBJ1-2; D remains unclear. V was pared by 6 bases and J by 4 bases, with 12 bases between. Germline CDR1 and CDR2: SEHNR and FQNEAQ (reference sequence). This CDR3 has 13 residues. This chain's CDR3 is CASSTDGGYGYTF. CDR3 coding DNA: TGTGCCAGCAGTACCGACGGCGGCTATGGCTACACCTTC. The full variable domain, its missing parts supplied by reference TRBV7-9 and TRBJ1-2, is DTGVSQNPRHKITKRGQNVTFRCDPISEHNRLYWYRQTLGQGPEFLTYFQNEAQLEKSRLLSDRFSAERPKGSFSTLEIQRTEQGDSAMYLCASSTDGGYGYTFGSGTRLTVV.

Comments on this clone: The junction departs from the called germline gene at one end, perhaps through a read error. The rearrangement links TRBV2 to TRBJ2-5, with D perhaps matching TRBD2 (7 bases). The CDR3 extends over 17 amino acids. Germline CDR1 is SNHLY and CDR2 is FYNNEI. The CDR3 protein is CASSEGGLAATKETQYF. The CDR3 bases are TGTGCCAGCAGCGAAGGGGGGCTAGCGGCCACTAAAGAGACCCAGTACTTC.

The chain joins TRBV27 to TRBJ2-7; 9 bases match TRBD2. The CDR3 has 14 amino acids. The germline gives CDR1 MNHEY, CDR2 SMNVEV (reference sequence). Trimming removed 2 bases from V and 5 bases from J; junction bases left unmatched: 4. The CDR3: CASSLIAGVNEQYF. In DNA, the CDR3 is TGTGCCAGCAGTTTAATAGCGGGAGTGAACGAGCAGTACTTC.

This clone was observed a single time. The CDR3 nucleotides are TGCAGCGTTAGAGCGGGGCCCGGGGAGCAGTACTTC. Protein sequence: CSVRAGPGEQYF. The rearrangement links TRBV29-1 to TRBJ2-5, with TRBD2 identical over 7 bases. The ends lost 5 bases at V and 11 bases at J; junction bases unmatched: 11. The CDR3 has 12 amino acids. Germline V lookup: CDR1 SQVTM, CDR2 ANQGSEA.

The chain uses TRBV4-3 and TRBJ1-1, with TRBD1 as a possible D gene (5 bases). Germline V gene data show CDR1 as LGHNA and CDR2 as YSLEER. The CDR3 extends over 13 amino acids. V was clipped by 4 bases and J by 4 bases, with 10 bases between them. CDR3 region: CASSRVGGTEAFF. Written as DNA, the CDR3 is TGCGCCAGCAGCCGAGTGGGGGGCACTGAAGCTTTCTTT.

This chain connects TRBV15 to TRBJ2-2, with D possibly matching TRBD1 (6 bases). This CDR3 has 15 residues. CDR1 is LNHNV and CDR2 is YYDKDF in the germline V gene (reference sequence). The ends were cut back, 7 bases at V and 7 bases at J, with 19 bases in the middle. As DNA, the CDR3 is TGTGCCACCACCCCGGGCATATCACAGGGCGGGGAGCTGTTTTTT. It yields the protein CATTPGISQGGELFF.

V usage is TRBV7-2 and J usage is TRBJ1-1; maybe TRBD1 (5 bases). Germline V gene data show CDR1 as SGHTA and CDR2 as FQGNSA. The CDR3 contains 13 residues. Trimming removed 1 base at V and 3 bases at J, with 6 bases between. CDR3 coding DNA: TGTGCCAGCAGCTTAGGGGGCCACACTGAAGCTTTCTTT. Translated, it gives CASSLGGHTEAFF.

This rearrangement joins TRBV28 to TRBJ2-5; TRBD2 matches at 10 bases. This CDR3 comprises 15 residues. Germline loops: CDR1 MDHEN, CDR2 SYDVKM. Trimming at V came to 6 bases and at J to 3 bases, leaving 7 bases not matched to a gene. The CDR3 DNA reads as TGTGCCAGCAGCCCCGGCGGACTAGCGGAAGAGACCCAGTACTTC. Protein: CASSPGGLAEETQYF.

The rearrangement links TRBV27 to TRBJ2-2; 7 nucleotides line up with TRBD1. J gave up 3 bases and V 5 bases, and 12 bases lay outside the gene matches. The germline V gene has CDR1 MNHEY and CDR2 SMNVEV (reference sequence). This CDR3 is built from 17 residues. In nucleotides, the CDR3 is TGTGCCAGCAGTCCTCAATACAGGGGCTCGTACACCGGGGAGCTGTTTTTT. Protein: CASSPQYRGSYTGELFF.

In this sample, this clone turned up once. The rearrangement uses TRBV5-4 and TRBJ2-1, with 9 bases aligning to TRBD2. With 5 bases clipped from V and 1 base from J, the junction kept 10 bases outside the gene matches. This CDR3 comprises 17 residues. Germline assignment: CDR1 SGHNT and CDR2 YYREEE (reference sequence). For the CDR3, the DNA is TGTGCCAGCAGTCTCGATCTAGCGGGGCCTTCCTACAATGAGCAGTTCTTC. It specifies CASSLDLAGPSYNEQFF. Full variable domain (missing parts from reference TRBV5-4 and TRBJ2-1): ETGVTQSPTHLIKTRGQQVTLRCSSQSGHNTVSWYQQALGQGPQFIFQYYREEENGRGNFPPRFSGLQFPNYSSELNVNALELDDSALYLCASSLDLAGPSYNEQFFGPGTRLTVL.

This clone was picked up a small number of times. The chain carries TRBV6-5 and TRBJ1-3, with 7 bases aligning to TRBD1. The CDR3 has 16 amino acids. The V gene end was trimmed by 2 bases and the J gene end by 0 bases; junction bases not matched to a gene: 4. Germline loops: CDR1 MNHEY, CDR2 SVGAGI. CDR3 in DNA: TGTGCCAGCAGTTACCGACAGGGTTACTCTGGAAACACCATATATTTT. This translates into CASSYRQGYSGNTIYF.

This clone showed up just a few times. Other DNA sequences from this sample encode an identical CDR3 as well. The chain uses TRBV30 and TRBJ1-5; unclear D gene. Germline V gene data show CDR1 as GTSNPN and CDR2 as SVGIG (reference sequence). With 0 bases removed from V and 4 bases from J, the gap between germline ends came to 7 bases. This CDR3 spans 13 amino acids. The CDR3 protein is CAWSVRGNQPQHF. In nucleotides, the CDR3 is TGTGCCTGGAGTGTACGGGGAAATCAGCCCCAGCATTTT. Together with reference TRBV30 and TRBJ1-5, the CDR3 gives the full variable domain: SQTIHQWPATLVQPVGSPLSLECTVEGTSNPNLYWYRQAAGRGLQLLFYSVGIGQISSEVPQNLSASRPQDRQFILSSKKLLLSDSGFYLCAWSVRGNQPQHFGDGTRLSIL.

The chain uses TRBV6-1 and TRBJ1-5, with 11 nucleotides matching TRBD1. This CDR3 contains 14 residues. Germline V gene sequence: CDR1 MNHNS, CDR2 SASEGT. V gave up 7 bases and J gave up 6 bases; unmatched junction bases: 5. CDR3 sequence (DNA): TGTGCCAGCATAGGACAGGGGGCTGGTCAGCCCCAGCATTTT. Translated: CASIGQGAGQPQHF.

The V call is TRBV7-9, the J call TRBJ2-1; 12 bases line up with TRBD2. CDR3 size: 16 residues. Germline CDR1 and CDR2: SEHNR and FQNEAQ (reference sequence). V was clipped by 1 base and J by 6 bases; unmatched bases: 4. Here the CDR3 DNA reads TGTGCCAGCAGCTTAGGGACTAGCGGGACAGTCAATGAGCAGTTCTTC. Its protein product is CASSLGTSGTVNEQFF.

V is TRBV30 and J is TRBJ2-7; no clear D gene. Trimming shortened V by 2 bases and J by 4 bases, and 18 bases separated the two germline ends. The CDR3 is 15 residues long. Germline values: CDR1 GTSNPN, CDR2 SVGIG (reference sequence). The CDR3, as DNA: TGTGCCTGGAGTCCCTCACCAGTAAGTGGTTACGAGCAGTACTTC. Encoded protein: CAWSPSPVSGYEQYF. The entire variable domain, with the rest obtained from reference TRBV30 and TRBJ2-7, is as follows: SQTIHQWPATLVQPVGSPLSLECTVEGTSNPNLYWYRQAAGRGLQLLFYSVGIGQISSEVPQNLSASRPQDRQFILSSKKLLLSDSGFYLCAWSPSPVSGYEQYFGPGTRLTVT.

CDR3 residues: CASKGRDIVNEQFF. CDR3 sequence (DNA): TGTGCCAGTAAGGGCAGGGATATCGTGAATGAGCAGTTCTTC. This sequence joins TRBV19 and TRBJ2-1; D might be TRBD1 (5 bases). This CDR3 contains 14 residues. Looked up from germline, CDR1 is LNHDA and CDR2 is SQIVND (reference sequence). Trimming took off 7 bases at V and 7 bases at J, with 17 bases between the two ends.

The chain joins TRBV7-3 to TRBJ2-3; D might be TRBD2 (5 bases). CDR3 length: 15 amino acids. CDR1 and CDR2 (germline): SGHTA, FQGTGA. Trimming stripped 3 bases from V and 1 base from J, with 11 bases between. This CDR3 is CASSFSEGGTDTQYF. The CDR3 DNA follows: TGTGCCAGCAGCTTCTCCGAGGGTGGCACAGATACGCAGTATTTT. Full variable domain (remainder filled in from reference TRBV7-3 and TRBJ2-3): GAGVSQTPSNKVTEKGKYVELRCDPISGHTALYWYRQSLGQGPEFLIYFQGTGAADDSGLPNDRFFAVRPEGSVSTLKIQRTERGDSAVYLCASSFSEGGTDTQYFGPGTRLTVL.

The CDR3: CSARLAGDDEQYF. Written as DNA, the CDR3 is TGCAGCGCCCGACTAGCGGGGGATGACGAGCAGTACTTC. The genes are TRBV29-1 and TRBJ2-7, with 12 bases matching TRBD2. Germline values: CDR1 SQVTM, CDR2 ANQGSEA. V lost 7 bases to trimming and J lost 5 bases; unmatched junction nucleotides: 6. This CDR3 contains 13 residues.

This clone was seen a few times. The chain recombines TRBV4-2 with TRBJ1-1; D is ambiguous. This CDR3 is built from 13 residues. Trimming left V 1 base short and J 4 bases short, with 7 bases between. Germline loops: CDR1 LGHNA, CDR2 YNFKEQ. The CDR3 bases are TGTGCCAGCAGCCAAGCCCCCGGCACTGAAGCTTTCTTT. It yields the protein CASSQAPGTEAFF.

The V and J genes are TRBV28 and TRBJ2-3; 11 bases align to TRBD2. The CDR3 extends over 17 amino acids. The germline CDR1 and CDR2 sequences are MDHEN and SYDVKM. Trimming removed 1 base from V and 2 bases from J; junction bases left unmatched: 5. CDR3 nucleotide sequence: TGTGCCAGCAGTTTATCCGGACTAGCGGGTTACACAGATACGCAGTATTTT. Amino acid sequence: CASSLSGLAGYTDTQYF.

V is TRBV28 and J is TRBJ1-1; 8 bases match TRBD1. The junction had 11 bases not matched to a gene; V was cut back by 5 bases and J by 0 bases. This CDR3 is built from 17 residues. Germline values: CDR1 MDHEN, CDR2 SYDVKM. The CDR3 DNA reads TGTGCCAGCAGTCCGAAAGGACAGGGATTCATGAACACTGAAGCTTTCTTT. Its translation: CASSPKGQGFMNTEAFF.

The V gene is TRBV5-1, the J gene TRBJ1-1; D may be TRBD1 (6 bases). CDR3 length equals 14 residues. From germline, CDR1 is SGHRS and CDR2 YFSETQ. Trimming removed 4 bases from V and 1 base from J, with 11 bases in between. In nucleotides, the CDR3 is TGCGCCAGCAGCGCGCCGACAGGGAACACTGAAGCTTTCTTT. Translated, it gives CASSAPTGNTEAFF.

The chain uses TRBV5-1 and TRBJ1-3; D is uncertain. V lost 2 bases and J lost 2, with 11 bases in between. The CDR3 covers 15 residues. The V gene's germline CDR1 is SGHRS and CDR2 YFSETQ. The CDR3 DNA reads TGCGCCAGCAGCTTAAGCGGCCCTCCTGGAAACACCATATATTTT. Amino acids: CASSLSGPPGNTIYF.

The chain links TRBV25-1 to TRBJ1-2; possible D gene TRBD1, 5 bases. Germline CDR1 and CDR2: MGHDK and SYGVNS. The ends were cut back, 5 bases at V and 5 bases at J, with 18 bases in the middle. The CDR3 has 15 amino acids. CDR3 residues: CASSFRTSSAYGYTF. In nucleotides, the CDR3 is TGTGCCAGCAGTTTCAGGACAAGCAGTGCTTATGGCTACACCTTC.

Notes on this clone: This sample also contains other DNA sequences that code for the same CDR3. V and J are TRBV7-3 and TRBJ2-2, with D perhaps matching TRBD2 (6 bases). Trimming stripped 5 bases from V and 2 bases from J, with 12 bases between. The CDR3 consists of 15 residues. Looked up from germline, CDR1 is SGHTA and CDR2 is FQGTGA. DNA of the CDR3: TGTGCCAGCAGCATTAGCGGTACCAACACCGGGGAGCTGTTTTTT. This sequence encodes CASSISGTNTGELFF.

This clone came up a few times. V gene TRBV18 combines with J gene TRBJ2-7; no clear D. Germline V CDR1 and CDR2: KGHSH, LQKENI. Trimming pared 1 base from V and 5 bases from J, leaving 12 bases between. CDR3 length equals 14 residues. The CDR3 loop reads CASSPLRSVDEQYF. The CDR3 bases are TGTGCCAGCTCACCACTACGGTCTGTAGACGAGCAGTACTTC.